Below are 5 T cell receptor beta chains sequenced from a single sample in a study of blood T cell repertoires in COVID-19. Method: immunoSEQ multiplex PCR; TCRdb's copy keeps in-frame clones and lacks some. The sample contains about 240,000 clones, more than 85% of which appear only once. The specimen was peripheral blood. The receptors originated from a woman in her seventies with active or convalescent COVID-19.

This clone was seen once. This chain connects TRBV5-4 to TRBJ2-7; 9 bases fit TRBD1. The trim removed 4 bases at V and 4 bases at J, leaving 9 bases unmatched. Germline CDR1 and CDR2: SGHNT and YYREEE (reference sequence). This CDR3 comprises 15 residues. CDR3 nucleotide sequence: TGTGCCAGCAGCCGGGGACAGGGATCTGTGTACGAGCAGTACTTC. This encodes CASSRGQGSVYEQYF.

CDR3 sequence reads: CASRYSGVGELFF. In DNA, the CDR3 is TGTGCCAGCAGGTATAGCGGAGTTGGGGAGCTGTTTTTT. V and J are TRBV6-5 and TRBJ2-2, with D perhaps TRBD2 (6 bases). The CDR3 is 13 amino acids. The V end lost 6 bases, the J end lost 8 bases, and 13 bases lay between the germline ends. Germline V gene sequence: CDR1 MNHEY, CDR2 SVGAGI.

The V gene is TRBV27, the J gene TRBJ1-2; D not resolved. Deletions cut 6 bases from V and 3 bases from J, with 11 bases between. The CDR3 covers 13 residues. The germline V gene encodes CDR1 MNHEY and CDR2 SMNVEV (reference sequence). The CDR3 is CASSARGDYGYTF. DNA of the CDR3: TGTGCCAGCAGCGCTCGGGGAGACTATGGCTACACCTTC.

This clone came up a few times. The chain combines TRBV7-8 with TRBJ2-2; 9 bases are a match to TRBD1. Germline CDR1 and CDR2: SGHVS and FQNEAQ. Trimming cost V 10 bases and J 4 bases; bases outside gene matches: 13. This CDR3 comprises 16 residues. CDR3 sequence reads: CANLPLGTGPTGELFF. DNA of the CDR3: TGTGCCAACCTCCCCCTCGGGACAGGGCCCACCGGGGAGCTGTTTTTT.

The chain is built from TRBV6-2 or TRBV6-3 and TRBJ2-7; a weak D match, TRBD2 (6 bases). The germline gives CDR1 MNHEY, CDR2 SVGEGT. V lost 6 bases and J 7 bases, leaving 22 bases between the germline ends. This CDR3 comprises 15 residues. The CDR3 sequence is CASSPRLDLVSEQYF. CDR3 DNA: TGTGCCAGCAGCCCACGACTAGACCTTGTGAGTGAGCAGTACTTC.